These 5 T cell receptor beta chains were all obtained from the same sample, sequenced in a study of monozygotic twins with inflammatory bowel disease. TCRdb reprocessed the 5' RACE reads; each CDR3 protein has one entry and no DNA is given. The sample table includes over 150,000 distinct CDR3 sequences. Sample: blood. These receptors all stem from a human donor with ulcerative colitis or Crohn's disease, or a healthy co-twin of an affected twin (not recorded which).

The J gene is TRBJ2-2, the V gene TRBV5-5. CDR3 length: 17 residues. CDR1 SGHKS and CDR2 YYEKEE come from the germline V gene (reference sequence). CDR3 sequence: CASSLVIRVMWTGELFF. Based on the CDR3 plus reference TRBV5-5 and TRBJ2-2, the full variable domain is DAGVTQSPTHLIKTRGQQVTLRCSPISGHKSVSWYQQVLGQGPQFIFQYYEKEERGRGNFPDRFSARQFPNYSSELNVNALLLGDSALYLCASSLVIRVMWTGELFFGEGSRLTVL.

The chain couples TRBV11-2 to TRBJ2-7; TCRdb's D gene call, TRBD1, goes unchecked for lack of DNA. The CDR3 spans 17 residues. Germline CDR1 reads SGHAT; CDR2 reads FQNNGV. This CDR3 is CASSLPETDVPSYEQYF.

The CDR3 region is CSASHLYNEQFF. This sequence joins TRBV20-1 and TRBJ2-1. The V gene's germline CDR1 is DFQATT and CDR2 SNEGSKA (reference sequence). The CDR3 spans 12 residues.

V usage is TRBV10-3 and J usage is TRBJ1-5. The CDR3 is 15 residues long. CDR1 is ENHRY and CDR2 is SYGVKD in the germline V gene. The CDR3: CAISGGVSGNQPQHF.

The genes are TRBV28 and TRBJ2-1; without DNA, the TCRdb call of TRBD2 cannot be checked. CDR3 length equals 17 residues. Germline CDR1 is MDHEN and CDR2 is SYDVKM. CDR3 region: CASSFPIVGGSGNEQFF.